This TCR beta chain is from a study of blood T cell repertoires in COVID-19. The Seattle patients joined while their infection was active and were tracked longitudinally afterward. The CDR3 is 17 residues long. V lost 3 bases and J 4 bases, leaving 20 bases between the germline ends. The germline V gene encodes CDR1 SGHTS and CDR2 YDEGEE. This clone was observed a few times. Method: immunoSEQ multiplex PCR; TCRdb's copy keeps in-frame clones and lacks some. The sample lists over 70,000 clones; 83% were seen once. Source material: peripheral blood. This chain links TRBV5-8 with TRBJ1-5; a weak D match, TRBD1 (5 bases). The sequence was collected from a man aged 25-45 years with COVID-19, enrolled during active disease. The CDR3 DNA follows: TGTGCCAGCAGCTACGGGGAGGGGACGGCCAAAAATCAGCCCCAGCATTTT. Translation gives CASSYGEGTAKNQPQHF.